The TCR beta chain under discussion was sequenced for a study of CD8+CD57+ T cells in acquired aplastic anemia. Study-wide context: DNA per sorted CD4+ or CD8+ sample ranged roughly 0.19 to 30 ug, averaging roughly 3.5 ug. Study-wide results and caveats: Both patients and controls carried the same twenty-nine CD8+ CDR3 sequences.

Profiling that covered TCR beta VDJ and CDR3 relied on genomic DNA as its template. MiXCR was run by TCRdb on the reads, yielding one entry per CDR3 protein. The table records fewer than 300,000 distinct CDR3 sequences, around 82% of them present only once. This clonotype was found once. The antigen is not known. CDR1 and CDR2 from the germline V gene are SGHVS and FQNEAQ. V was clipped by 3 bases and J by 15 bases, with 22 bases between them. The CDR3 runs 14 residues. Patients sequenced had flow cytometry evidence of CD8+CD57+ cell expansion. The chain recombines TRBV7-8 with TRBJ2-3; D ambiguous. This sequence was found in a human donor with aplastic anemia. Source material: sorted CD4+, CD8+, or CD8+CD57+ T cells (not recorded which) from PBMCs. The CDR3 bases are TGTGCCAGCAGCTTTGCGCGAGGCCCCACAACCCTTTATTTT. This codes for CASSFARGPTTLYF. Filled out from reference TRBV7-8 and TRBJ2-3, the complete variable domain reads GAGVSQSPRYKVAKRGQDVALRCDPISGHVSLFWYQQALGQGPEFLTYFQNEAQLDKSGLPSDRFFAERPEGSVSTLKIQRTQQEDSAVYLCASSFARGPTTLYFGPGTRLTVL.